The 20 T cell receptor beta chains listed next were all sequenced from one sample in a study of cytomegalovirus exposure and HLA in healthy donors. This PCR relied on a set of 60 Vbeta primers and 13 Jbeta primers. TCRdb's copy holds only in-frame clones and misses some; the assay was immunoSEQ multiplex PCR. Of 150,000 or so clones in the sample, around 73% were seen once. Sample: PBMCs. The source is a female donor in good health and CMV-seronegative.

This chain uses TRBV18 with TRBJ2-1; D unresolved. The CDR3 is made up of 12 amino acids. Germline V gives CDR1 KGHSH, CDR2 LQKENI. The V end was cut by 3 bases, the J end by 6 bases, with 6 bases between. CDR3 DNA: TGTGCCAGCTCACCTGGGCGCAATGAGCAGTTCTTC. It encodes CASSPGRNEQFF.

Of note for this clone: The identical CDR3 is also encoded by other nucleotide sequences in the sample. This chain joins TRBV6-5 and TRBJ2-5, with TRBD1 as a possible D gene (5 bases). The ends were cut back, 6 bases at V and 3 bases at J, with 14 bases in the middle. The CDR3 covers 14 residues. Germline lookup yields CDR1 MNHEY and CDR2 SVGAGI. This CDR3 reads CASSYRQGKETQYF. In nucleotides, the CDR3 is TGTGCCAGCAGCTACAGGCAGGGTAAAGAGACCCAGTACTTC.

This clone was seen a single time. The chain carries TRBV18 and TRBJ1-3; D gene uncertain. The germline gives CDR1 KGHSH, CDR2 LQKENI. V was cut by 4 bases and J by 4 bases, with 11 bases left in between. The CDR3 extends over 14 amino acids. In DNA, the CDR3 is TGTGCCAGCTCACTCCCGTCTCTCGGAAACACCATATATTTT. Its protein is CASSLPSLGNTIYF. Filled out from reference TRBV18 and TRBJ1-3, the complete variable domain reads NAGVMQNPRHLVRRRGQEARLRCSPMKGHSHVYWYRQLPEEGLKFMVYLQKENIIDESGMPKERFSAEFPKEGPSILRIQQVVRGDSAAYFCASSLPSLGNTIYFGEGSWLTVV.

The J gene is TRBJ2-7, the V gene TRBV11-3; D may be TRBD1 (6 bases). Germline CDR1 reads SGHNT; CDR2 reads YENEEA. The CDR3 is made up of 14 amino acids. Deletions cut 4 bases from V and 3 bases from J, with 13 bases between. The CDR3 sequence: CASSCHRVNYEQYF. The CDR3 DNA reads TGTGCCAGCAGCTGCCACAGGGTCAACTACGAGCAGTACTTC.

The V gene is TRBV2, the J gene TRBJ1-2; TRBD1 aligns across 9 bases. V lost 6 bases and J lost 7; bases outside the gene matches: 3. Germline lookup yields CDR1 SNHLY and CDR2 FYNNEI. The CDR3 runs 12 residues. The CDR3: CASRQGAPGYTF. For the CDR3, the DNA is TGTGCCAGCAGACAGGGGGCGCCTGGCTACACCTTC.

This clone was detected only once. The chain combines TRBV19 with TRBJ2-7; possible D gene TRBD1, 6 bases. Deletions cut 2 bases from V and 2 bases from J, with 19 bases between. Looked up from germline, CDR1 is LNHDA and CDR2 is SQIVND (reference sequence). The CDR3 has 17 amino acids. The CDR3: CASSIKNSRGQTYEQYF. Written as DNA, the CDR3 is TGTGCCAGTAGTATAAAGAACAGTAGGGGACAAACCTACGAGCAGTACTTC.

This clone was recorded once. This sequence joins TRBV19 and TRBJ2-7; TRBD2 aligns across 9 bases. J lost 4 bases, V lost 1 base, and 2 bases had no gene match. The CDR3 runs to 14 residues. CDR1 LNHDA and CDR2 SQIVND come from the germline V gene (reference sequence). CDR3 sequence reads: CASSIGAGGYEQYF. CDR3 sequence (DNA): TGTGCCAGTAGTATAGGAGCGGGAGGTTACGAGCAGTACTTC.

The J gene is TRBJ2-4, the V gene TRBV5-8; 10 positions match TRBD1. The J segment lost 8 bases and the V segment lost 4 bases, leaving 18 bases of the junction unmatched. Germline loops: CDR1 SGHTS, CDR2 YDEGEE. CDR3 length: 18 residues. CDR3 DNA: TGTGCCAGCAGCGGTGGGGACAGGGGACTGTCGGCGACTTACATTCAGTACTTC. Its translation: CASSGGDRGLSATYIQYF.

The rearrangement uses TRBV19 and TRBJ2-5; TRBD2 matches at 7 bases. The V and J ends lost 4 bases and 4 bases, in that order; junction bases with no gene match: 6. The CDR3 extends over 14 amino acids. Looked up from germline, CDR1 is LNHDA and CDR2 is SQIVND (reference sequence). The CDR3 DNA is TGTGCCAGTAGTAGCATTGGGGGGGGAGAGACCCAGTACTTC. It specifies CASSSIGGGETQYF.

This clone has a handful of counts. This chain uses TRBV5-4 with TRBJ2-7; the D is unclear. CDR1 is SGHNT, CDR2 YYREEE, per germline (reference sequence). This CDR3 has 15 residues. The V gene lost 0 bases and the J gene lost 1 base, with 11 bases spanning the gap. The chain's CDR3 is CASSLGPQSSYEQYF. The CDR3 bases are TGTGCCAGCAGCTTGGGGCCTCAATCTTCCTACGAGCAGTACTTC.

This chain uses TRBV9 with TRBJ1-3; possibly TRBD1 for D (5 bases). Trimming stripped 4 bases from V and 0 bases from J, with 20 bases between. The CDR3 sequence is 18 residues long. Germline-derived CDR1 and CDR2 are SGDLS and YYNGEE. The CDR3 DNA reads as TGTGCCAGCAGCCCCTCCCCCCACGCGACAGACTCTGGAAACACCATATATTTT. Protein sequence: CASSPSPHATDSGNTIYF.

The CDR3 coding sequence is TGTGCCAGCAGCCCCTTCGGGACTAGCGGCCCCGAAAGCTCCTACGAGCAGTACTTC. Protein sequence: CASSPFGTSGPESSYEQYF. This chain links TRBV7-9 with TRBJ2-7; 11 bases are shared with TRBD2. V dropped 5 bases and J dropped 0; count of bases not matched to a gene: 15. Germline CDR1 reads SEHNR; CDR2 reads FQNEAQ (reference sequence). This CDR3 is 19 amino acids long.

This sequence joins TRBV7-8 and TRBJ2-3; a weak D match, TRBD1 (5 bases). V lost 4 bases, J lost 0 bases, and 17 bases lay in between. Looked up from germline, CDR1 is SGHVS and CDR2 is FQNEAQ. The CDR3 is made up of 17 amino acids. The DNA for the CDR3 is TGTGCCAGCAGCTGGGGCTTTAGGAGTTCTAGCACAGATACGCAGTATTTT. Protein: CASSWGFRSSSTDTQYF.

The CDR3 loop is CASSYPGQGSDGYTF. Written as DNA, the CDR3 is TGTGCCAGCAGCTATCCGGGACAGGGTTCGGATGGCTACACCTTC. The chain is built from TRBV6-5 and TRBJ1-2; the match to TRBD1 covers 9 bases. V was pared by 6 bases and J by 6 bases, with 11 bases of the junction left unmatched. The CDR3 consists of 15 residues. The germline V gene has CDR1 MNHEY and CDR2 SVGAGI.

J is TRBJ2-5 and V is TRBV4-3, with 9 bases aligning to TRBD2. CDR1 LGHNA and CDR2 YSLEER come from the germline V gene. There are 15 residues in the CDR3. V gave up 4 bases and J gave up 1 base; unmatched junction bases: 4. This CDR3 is CASSLETSGQETQYF. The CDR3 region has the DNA TGCGCCAGCAGCCTGGAGACTAGCGGCCAAGAGACCCAGTACTTC.

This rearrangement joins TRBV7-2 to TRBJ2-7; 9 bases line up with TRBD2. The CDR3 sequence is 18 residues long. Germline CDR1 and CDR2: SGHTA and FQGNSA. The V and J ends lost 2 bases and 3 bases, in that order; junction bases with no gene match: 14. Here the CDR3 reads CASSLFGSVLAGNYEQYF. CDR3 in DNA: TGTGCCAGCAGCTTATTTGGGTCGGTGCTAGCGGGGAACTACGAGCAGTACTTC.

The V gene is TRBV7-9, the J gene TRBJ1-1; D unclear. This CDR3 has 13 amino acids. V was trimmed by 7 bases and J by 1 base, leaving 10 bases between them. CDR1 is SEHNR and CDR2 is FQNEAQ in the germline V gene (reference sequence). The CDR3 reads CASTEGWNTEAFF. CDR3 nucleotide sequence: TGTGCCAGCACGGAGGGCTGGAACACTGAAGCTTTCTTT. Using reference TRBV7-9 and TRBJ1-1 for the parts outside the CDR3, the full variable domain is DTGVSQNPRHKITKRGQNVTFRCDPISEHNRLYWYRQTLGQGPEFLTYFQNEAQLEKSRLLSDRFSAERPKGSFSTLEIQRTEQGDSAMYLCASTEGWNTEAFFGQGTRLTVV.

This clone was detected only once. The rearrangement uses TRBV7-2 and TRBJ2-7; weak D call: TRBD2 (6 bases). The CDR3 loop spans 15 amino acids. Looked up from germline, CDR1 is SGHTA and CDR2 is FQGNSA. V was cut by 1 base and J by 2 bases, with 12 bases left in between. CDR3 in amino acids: CASSLESTSTYEQYF. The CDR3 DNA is TGTGCCAGCAGCTTAGAAAGCACTAGCACCTACGAGCAGTACTTC.

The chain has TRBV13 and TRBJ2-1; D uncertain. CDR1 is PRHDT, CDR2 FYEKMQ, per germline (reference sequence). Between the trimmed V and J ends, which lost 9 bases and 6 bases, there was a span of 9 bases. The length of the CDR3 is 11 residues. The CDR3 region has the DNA TGTGCCAGTGGAGTTGGCAATGAGCAGTTCTTC. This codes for CASGVGNEQFF.

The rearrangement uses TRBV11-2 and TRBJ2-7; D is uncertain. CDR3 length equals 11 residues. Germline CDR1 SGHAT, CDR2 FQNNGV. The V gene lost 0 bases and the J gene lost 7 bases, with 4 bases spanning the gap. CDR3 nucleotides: TGTGCCAGCAGCTTAGACCAGGAGCAGTACTTC. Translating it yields CASSLDQEQYF.